This T cell receptor beta chain came from a study of T cells after posttransplantation cyclophosphamide listed by TCRdb under 2016. About the investigation overall: Using TRB sequencing, the study followed how the T cell repertoire rebuilt after myeloablative bone marrow transplantation with posttransplantation cyclophosphamide given as GVHD prophylaxis. Samples from some 32 PTCy-treated patients and roughly 17 related bone marrow donors of those patients were subjected to antigen receptor sequencing. Because TRA and TRB clonality were tightly correlated in fewer than 10 samples, subsequent TCR analyses were focused on TRB only. TRB sequencing was performed on blood from all 35 or so PTCy patients with 1-year posttransplant specimens. Public TRB sequences were compared against a database of over 3,600 sequences linked to responses to pathogens, tumor antigens, self-antigens and alloantigens. In 3 patients, TRB sequencing was also performed on up to roughly 3 more blood samples taken 2 to 5.2 years after transplant, and in 4 patients, pretransplant blood was also TRB-sequenced.

Overall study results and their limits: Donor-recipient similarity was low at 1-2 months but increased during the first year, and donor CD8+ memory clones often dominated later blood repertoires. The TRB repertoires of T cells infiltrating skin or the GI tract showed only limited overlap with the TRB repertoires found in blood. Across roughly 49 patients, TRB clonality was highly associated with recipient CMV seropositivity and CMV reactivation, and PTCy diversity was similar to diversity in CNI/methotrexate controls.

On the day of marrow donation, related bone marrow donors gave peripheral blood samples. Peripheral blood and bone marrow mononuclear cells were isolated by Ficoll-Hypaque density centrifugation and cryopreserved. Genomic DNA was the input for TRB sequencing, which was run either with the immunoSEQ assay at survey resolution or with the hsTCRB kit. The authors processed their data as follows. Initial read processing used immunoSEQ software, and repertoire analyses used the LymphoSeq R package. Clonality was calculated as 1 minus normalized Shannon entropy, and the Gini coefficient was also calculated for each TRB dataset. Phenotypes of unsorted samples were inferred by mapping TRB sequences from sorted subsets of the recipient or donor onto the same recipient's unsorted samples. Not all clones reach the TCRdb copy of this immuneACCESS table, which keeps in-frame sequences only. Checked studies attribute under half of the gap to unresolved V genes and leave the rest unexplained. V and J calls and clone size are those listed in that table; D and trimming were worked out from the DNA. The sample features 35,000 to 55,000 clones, and none is a singleton. Clones ranked in the top ten supply approximately 2.2% of the sample.

The CDR3 contains 15 residues, cysteine and phenylalanine counted. Only the CDR3 region is kept as DNA, spanning 45 bases read in frame from base 1. CDR1 and CDR2 are drawn from the germline V gene (reference sequence): SGHNT, YYREEE. V sheds 1 base and J sheds 0 bases, leaving 8 bases between their ends. This clone was seen at least ten times. It has no known antigen specificity. No per-base quality is available; no much larger clone lies one base away. This sequence originates from a man aged 40-50 years in good health, CMV-negative, and a related stem cell transplant donor. The receptor chain draws on TRBV5-4 and TRBJ2-1, with no confident D gene call. Sequencing was performed on PBMCs. The sequenced DNA: TGTGCCAGCAGCTTGTCTCTCAGCTCCTACAATGAGCAGTTCTTC. It specifies CASSLSLSSYNEQFF.